This entry concerns a single TCR beta chain. Its antigen remains unidentified. The sample holds no much larger clone one base away, and base qualities are not on file. This specimen belongs to a study of CD8 T cells in Susac syndrome (dated by TCRdb to the late 2010s). General notes on the study: Whether CD8+ T cell activation and differentiation in Susac syndrome was antigen driven was tested using repertoire sequencing. What the work shows at the level of the full study, not this receptor alone: The TCR sequencing and HLA analysis was acknowledged to have included a relatively small number of individuals.

RNA was extracted with the RNeasy kit and roughly 0.45 to 1 ug was reverse transcribed using random hexamers. TCR beta CDR3 regions were amplified with the immunoSEQ multiplex PCR assay covering 54 Vbeta and 13 Jbeta segments. PCR amplification bias was corrected by using a synthetic template baseline for primer optimization and computational correction. On the authors' methods: Only productive sequences were kept, with reads annotated to V, D and J genes according to IMGT and analyzed in immunoSEQ Analyzer. Clonality was computed as one minus Shannon entropy normalized by log2 of the number of productive unique sequences. For each patient and control, public and private clones were evaluated within the 100 most prevalent clones. A clone was defined as Susac-specific if it was absent from the healthy and MS cohorts, from roughly 980 published viral clones and from other ImmuneACCESS disease sequences. Using fastp at Q25 and MiXCR, TCRdb reprocessed the public reads and kept productive beta chains. Rows with one shared CDR3 protein collapse into an entry with the most common genes and DNA. The V and J calls, along with clone size, are taken from TCRdb and not from the paper's own processing. The sample profile shows about 160,000 distinct CDR3 sequences; roughly 94% of them were found once. The leading ten clones occupy 0.08% to 0.095% of the sample.

The germline V gene specifies MGHRA as CDR1 and YSYEKL as CDR2. V is cut back by 3 bases and J by 4 bases, with 5 bases in the junction unmatched. The CDR3 goes from the cysteine to the phenylalanine over 14 residues. The retained sequence is limited to the CDR3, 42 bases, with the frame set at the first base. Peripheral blood CD8+ and CD4+ T cells from healthy donors, Susac syndrome patients and multiple sclerosis patients were profiled by high-throughput TCR beta sequencing. Treatment-naive patients with stable or active relapsing-remitting disease fulfilling revised McDonald criteria were used as multiple sclerosis controls. Bulk CD8+ and CD4+ T cells were purified by magnetic negative isolation, whereas CD8+ TEMRA cells were enriched by FACS. Blood was collected in EDTA tubes and processed within 24 hours, with PBMCs isolated through density gradient centrifugation. PBMCs intended for TCR sequencing were cryopreserved in liquid nitrogen and were subsequently thawed in a 37 degrees C water bath. A purity of at least 90% was achieved for sorted or isolated CD4+, CD8+ and CD8+ TEMRA cells.

The TCR sequence derives from a human donor with multiple sclerosis. The sequenced sample consisted of CD4+ T cells from PBMCs. The rearranged chain carries TRBV4-1 and TRBJ2-5; 7 nucleotides in the junction match TRBD1. The nucleotide sequence is TGCGCCAGCAGCCAGACAGGGCTGGGAGAGACCCAGTACTTC. It encodes CASSQTGLGETQYF.